This entry concerns a single TCR beta chain. What it binds is not known. Per-sample PBMC isolation yielded at least 6.5 million cells. Germline CDR1 SGHTA, CDR2 FQGNSA. This CDR3 contains 15 residues. Trimming took 6 bases from V and 4 from J; bases not matched to a gene: 7. This sample was taken from a study of blood T cells in healthy people across ages. Across the whole study: T cells yielded about one barcoded beta molecule per two cells through template switching. Study outcomes and limitations: Conclusively comparing naive with antigen-experienced cells was impossible with unsorted PBMCs.

It was with a sample-barcoded 5' primer and a J-beta primer mix that a second PCR of about 7 to 12 cycles was run. TCRdb called the 5' RACE reads again in MiXCR, with one record for every CDR3 protein. The sample contains about 1,800,000 distinct CDR3 sequences, roughly 27% of which appear only once. What was sequenced was blood. This sequence was found in a woman in her thirties in good health. This chain uses TRBV7-2 with TRBJ2-1, with TRBD2 matching over 9 bases. The DNA for the CDR3 is TGTGCCAGCAGTTGGGGCAGCGGGGGGTACAATGAGCAGTTCTTC. Translating it yields CASSWGSGGYNEQFF. The full variable domain, rest sourced from reference TRBV7-2 and TRBJ2-1, is GAGVSQSPSNKVTEKGKDVELRCDPISGHTALYWYRQSLGQGLEFLIYFQGNSAPDKSGLPSDRFSAERTGGSVSTLTIQRTQQEDSAVYLCASSWGSGGYNEQFFGPGTRLTVL.